This TCR beta chain was captured in a study of T cell responses to AZD1222 COVID-19 vaccine. Study-wide results and caveats: Following two doses of AZD1222, Spike-specific TCR breadth and depth rose. Only after the peak T cell response were repertoires sampled. Baseline antibody screening turned up just 6 or 7 seropositive AZD1222 recipients.

The CDR3 totals 15 residues. V trimming: 8 bases; J trimming: 4 bases; junction bases outside the gene matches: 11. The germline V gene encodes CDR1 SEHNR and CDR2 FQNEAQ (reference sequence). Clones were sequenced by immunoSEQ multiplex PCR, and TCRdb holds only the in-frame ones, with some missing. Counted here are 150,000 to 200,000 clones, over 80% occurring once; the ten biggest clones make up roughly 4%. This clone came up a few times. Its cognate antigen is unknown. The source is an adult who received the MenACWY meningococcal vaccine as a control. The sequenced sample was peripheral blood, obtained 28 days after the second dose of the MenACWY control vaccine. The chain carries TRBV7-9 and TRBJ2-5; 9 bases map to TRBD2. CDR3 region: CASLTGAGGGETQYF. The CDR3, as DNA: TGTGCCAGCCTCACTGGAGCGGGAGGAGGAGAGACCCAGTACTTC.